This T cell receptor (beta chain) is from a study of PD-L1 blockade in urothelial cancer (dated by TCRdb to between 2016 and 2019). Looking at the study overall: Therapy was started in about 2014 for all patients, and atezolizumab 1,200 mg was administered intravenously every 3 weeks. About 85% of the roughly 29 patients were males with bladder-origin urothelial cancer, and about 60% of the roughly 30 reported a prior smoking history. Patients had an ECOG performance status of 0 or 1 and had received between 0 and 3 prior chemotherapy regimens. Blood samples were analyzed at two time points: 3 weeks after treatment start (second dose) and 6 weeks after treatment start. Blood samples gave a median of around 140,000 T cells and some 83,000 unique TCRs, with a median clonality of approximately 0.08. The study, an exploratory multi-omic analysis, examined somatic, immune and clinical correlates of response to PD-L1 blockade with atezolizumab in urothelial cancer. Pretreatment tumor samples, along with matched peripheral blood collected serially before and after atezolizumab treatment, underwent TCR sequencing. Durable clinical benefit was defined as a progression-free survival longer than 6 months, and TCR features were additionally tested against progression-free survival and overall survival. In the same patients, whole exome sequencing and RNA sequencing of pretreatment tumors were performed in addition to TCR sequencing. Durable clinical benefit was achieved by nine patients and was not achieved by 20 patients. Approximately 29 patients had pretreatment blood TCR-seq, some 24 had at least one posttreatment blood collection, and some 24 had tumor TCR-seq. Summary of the overall study and its limitations: Patients with durable benefit showed greater expansion of tumor-associated TCR clones in peripheral blood 3 weeks after starting treatment (n of about 20, p = 0.022). Because of the small sample size (n ≈ 29) and the many exploratory analyses performed, the results are intended to be regarded as hypothesis-generating. A pretreatment peripheral blood TCR clonality below the median was linked to improved progression-free and overall survival.

This sample's time point label indicates: peripheral blood 6 weeks after treatment start. The cohort comprised roughly 30 patients with locally advanced or metastatic urothelial carcinoma treated at Memorial Sloan Kettering on a trial protocol. Peripheral blood mononuclear cells were collected pretreatment and during treatment, with between 1 and 8 total time points obtained per patient. The Qiagen DNeasy Blood extraction kit was used to purify genomic DNA from total PBMCs and from tumor samples. PBMCs were collected pretreatment and during treatment, and were isolated and stored as previously described. To estimate absolute template abundance from read counts, synthetic TCR analog templates were spiked into each PCR. Using the immunoSEQ assay, TCRbeta CDR3 regions were amplified from genomic DNA with bias-controlled V and J gene primers. Sequencing of rearranged TCRbeta segments was performed at approximately 20X coverage. On the study's bioinformatics: Sequencing errors were corrected by clustering and CDR3s were annotated against IMGT to assign V, D and J genes. Downstream analyses used only productive TCRbeta rearrangements, leaving out any out-of-frame or stop-codon sequences. Clonality was calculated as one minus the Shannon entropy normalized by the log of the number of unique productive sequences. Clones differing between time points or between blood and tumor were identified by Fisher's exact test with Benjamini-Hochberg correction at adjusted p below 0.01. The clones in this table, taken by TCRdb from immuneACCESS, are in-frame only. Not every clone is retained; where verified, under half of the shortfall comes from an unresolved V gene, and the cause of the rest is unknown. That table gives V, J and clone size, and the DNA gave D and trimming. The sample data list roughly 100,000 clones, and approximately 87% of these were observed just once. Approximately 8.4% of the sample goes to the ten largest clones.

Trimming takes 0 bases from V and 3 bases from J, and the germline ends sit 12 bases apart. CDR1 and CDR2 are read off the germline V gene as SGHVS and FQNEAQ. From the cysteine through the phenylalanine, the CDR3 covers 16 amino acids. The entry retains the CDR3 DNA only, 48 bases that are in frame from base 1. This clone was detected a few times. Its antigen remains unidentified. Within one base of it there is no much larger clone, and no base qualities were kept. The clonotype originates from a man between 65 and 85 years old with urothelial cancer. This sample comprised PBMCs, obtained around atezolizumab (anti-PD-L1) treatment. The chain uses TRBV7-8 and TRBJ1-5; TRBD1 could be the D gene, as 5 bases match. The DNA sequence follows: TGTGCCAGCAGCTTAGCTGTGGCAGGGTTCAATCAGCCCCAGCATTTT. Its protein reads: CASSLAVAGFNQPQHF.